The text below deals with one T cell receptor (beta chain). Its matching antigen is unknown. Deep-level assay runs were performed. In the source study's methods: ImmunoSEQ yielded junction-only sequences lacking quality scores, so filtering differed. Assay: immunoSEQ multiplex PCR; the TCRdb copy retains only in-frame clones and omits some. Clonal size and the V and J genes are those of that table, whereas D and trimming came from the DNA. The repertoire consists of about 580,000 clones, with 95% to 98% occurring once and the leading ten covering 0.3%. Naive CD8 cells, CD45RO-negative and positively selected for CCR7, excluded terminally differentiated effector memory CD45RA+ cells. Each sample came from a Caucasian adult donor living in Nashville, Tennessee. The data stem from a study of shared clonotypes between healthy human individuals. Germline V gene sequence: CDR1 MNHNY, CDR2 SVGAGI (reference sequence). Trimming removed 6 bases from V and 1 base from J, with 12 bases in between. This CDR3 region has 14 residues.

General study results and limits: Measured sharing among donors was expected to vary with sequencing depth.

The V gene is TRBV6-6, the J gene TRBJ2-5; the D gene is possibly TRBD2 (5 bases). This clonotype originated in a man aged 30-40 years in good health. The material sequenced was naive CD8+ T cells sorted from blood. This CDR3 is CASSPRESQETQYF. CDR3 nucleotides: TGTGCCAGCAGCCCAAGGGAGAGCCAAGAGACCCAGTACTTC.